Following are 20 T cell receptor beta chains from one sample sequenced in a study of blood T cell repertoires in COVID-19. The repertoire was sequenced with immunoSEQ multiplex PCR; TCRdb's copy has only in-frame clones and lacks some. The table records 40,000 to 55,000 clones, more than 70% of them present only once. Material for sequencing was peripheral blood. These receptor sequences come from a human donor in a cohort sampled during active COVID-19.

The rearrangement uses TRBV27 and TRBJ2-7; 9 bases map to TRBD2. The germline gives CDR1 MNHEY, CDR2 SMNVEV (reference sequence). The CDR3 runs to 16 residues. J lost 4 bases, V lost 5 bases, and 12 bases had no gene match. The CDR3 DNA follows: TGTGCCAGCAGTATCCAGACTAGCGGAGGACAATACGAGCAGTACTTC. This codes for CASSIQTSGGQYEQYF.

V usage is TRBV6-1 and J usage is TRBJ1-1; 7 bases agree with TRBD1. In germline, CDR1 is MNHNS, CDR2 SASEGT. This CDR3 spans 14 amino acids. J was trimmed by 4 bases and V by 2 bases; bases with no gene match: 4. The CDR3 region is CASSESPGGTEAFF. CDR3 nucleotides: TGTGCCAGCAGTGAAAGCCCAGGGGGCACTGAAGCTTTCTTT.

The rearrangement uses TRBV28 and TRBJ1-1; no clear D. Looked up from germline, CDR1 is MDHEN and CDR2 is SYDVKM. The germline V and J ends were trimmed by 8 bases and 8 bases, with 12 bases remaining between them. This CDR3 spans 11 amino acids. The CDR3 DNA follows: TGTGCCAGCCGGCTCCGACTGGAAGCTTTCTTT. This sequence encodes CASRLRLEAFF.

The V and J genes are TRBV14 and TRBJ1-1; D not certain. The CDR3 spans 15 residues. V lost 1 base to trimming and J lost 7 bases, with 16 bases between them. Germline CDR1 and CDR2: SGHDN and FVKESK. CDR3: CASSQVVLWEGEAFF. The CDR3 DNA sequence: TGTGCCAGCAGCCAAGTGGTGCTGTGGGAGGGTGAAGCTTTCTTT.

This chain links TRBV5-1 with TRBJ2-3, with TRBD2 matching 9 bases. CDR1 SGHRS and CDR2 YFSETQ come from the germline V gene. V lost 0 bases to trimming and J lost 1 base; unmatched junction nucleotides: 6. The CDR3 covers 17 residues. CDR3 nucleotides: TGCGCCAGCAGCTTGGATAGCGGGGGAGCGGGCACAGATACGCAGTATTTT. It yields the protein CASSLDSGGAGTDTQYF. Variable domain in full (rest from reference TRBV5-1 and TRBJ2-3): KAGVTQTPRYLIKTRGQQVTLSCSPISGHRSVSWYQQTPGQGLQFLFEYFSETQRNKGNFPGRFSGRQFSNSRSEMNVSTLELGDSALYLCASSLDSGGAGTDTQYFGPGTRLTVL.

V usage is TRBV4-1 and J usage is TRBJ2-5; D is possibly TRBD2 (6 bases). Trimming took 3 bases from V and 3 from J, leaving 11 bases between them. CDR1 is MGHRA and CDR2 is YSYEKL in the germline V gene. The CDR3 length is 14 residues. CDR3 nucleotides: TGCGCCAGCAGCCAGACGACGGGGGAAGAGACCCAGTACTTC. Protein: CASSQTTGEETQYF.

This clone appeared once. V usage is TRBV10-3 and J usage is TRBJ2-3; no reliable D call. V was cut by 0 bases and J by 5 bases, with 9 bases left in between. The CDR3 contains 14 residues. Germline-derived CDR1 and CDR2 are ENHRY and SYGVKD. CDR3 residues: CAISESRQIDTQYF. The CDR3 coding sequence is TGTGCCATCAGTGAGTCCCGACAAATAGATACGCAGTATTTT.

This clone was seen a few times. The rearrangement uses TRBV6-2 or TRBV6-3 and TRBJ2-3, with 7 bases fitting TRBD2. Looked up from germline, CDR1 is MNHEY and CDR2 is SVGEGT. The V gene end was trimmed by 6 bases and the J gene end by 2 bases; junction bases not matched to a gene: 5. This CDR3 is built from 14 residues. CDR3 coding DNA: TGTGCCAGCAGCCGACTAGCTTCCACAGATACGCAGTATTTT. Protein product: CASSRLASTDTQYF.

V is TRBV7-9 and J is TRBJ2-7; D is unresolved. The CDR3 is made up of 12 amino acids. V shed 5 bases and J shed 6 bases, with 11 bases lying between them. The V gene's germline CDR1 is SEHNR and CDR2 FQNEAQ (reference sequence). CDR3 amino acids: CASSTRSLEQYF. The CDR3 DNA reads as TGTGCCAGCAGCACGAGGTCCCTCGAGCAGTACTTC.

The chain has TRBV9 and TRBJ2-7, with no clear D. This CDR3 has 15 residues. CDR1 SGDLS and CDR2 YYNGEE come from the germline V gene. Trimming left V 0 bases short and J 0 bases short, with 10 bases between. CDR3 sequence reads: CASSVGLPSSYEQYF. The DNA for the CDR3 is TGTGCCAGCAGCGTAGGACTTCCGAGCTCCTACGAGCAGTACTTC.

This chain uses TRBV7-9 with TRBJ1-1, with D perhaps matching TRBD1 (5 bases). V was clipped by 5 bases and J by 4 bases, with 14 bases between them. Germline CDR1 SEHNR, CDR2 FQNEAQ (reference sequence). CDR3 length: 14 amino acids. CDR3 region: CASSGRGPSTEAFF. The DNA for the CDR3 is TGTGCCAGCAGCGGGAGGGGACCTAGCACTGAAGCTTTCTTT.

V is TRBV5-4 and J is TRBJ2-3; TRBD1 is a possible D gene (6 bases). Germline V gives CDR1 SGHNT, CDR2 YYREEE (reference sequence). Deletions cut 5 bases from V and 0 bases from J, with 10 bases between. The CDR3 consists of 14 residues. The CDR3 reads CASSGTRSTDTQYF. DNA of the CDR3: TGTGCCAGCAGTGGGACAAGGAGCACAGATACGCAGTATTTT.

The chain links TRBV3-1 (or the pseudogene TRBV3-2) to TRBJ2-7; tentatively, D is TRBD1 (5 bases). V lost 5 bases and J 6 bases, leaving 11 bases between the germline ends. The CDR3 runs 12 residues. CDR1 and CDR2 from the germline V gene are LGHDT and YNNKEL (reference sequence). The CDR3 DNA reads TGTGCCAGCAGCTACACAGGATCCGAGCAGTACTTC. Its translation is CASSYTGSEQYF.

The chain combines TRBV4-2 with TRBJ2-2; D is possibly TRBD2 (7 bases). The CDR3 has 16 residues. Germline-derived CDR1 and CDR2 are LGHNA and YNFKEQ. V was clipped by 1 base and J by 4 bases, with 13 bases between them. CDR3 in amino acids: CASSQVRGASTGELFF. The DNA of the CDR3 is TGTGCCAGCAGCCAAGTTCGGGGGGCTAGCACCGGGGAGCTGTTTTTT.

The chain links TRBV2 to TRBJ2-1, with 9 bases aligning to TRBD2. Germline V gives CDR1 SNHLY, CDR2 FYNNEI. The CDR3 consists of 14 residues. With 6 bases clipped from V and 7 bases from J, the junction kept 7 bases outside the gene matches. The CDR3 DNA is TGTGCCAGCAGGTCGGGACTAGCAGGGAATGAGCAGTTCTTC. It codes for CASRSGLAGNEQFF.

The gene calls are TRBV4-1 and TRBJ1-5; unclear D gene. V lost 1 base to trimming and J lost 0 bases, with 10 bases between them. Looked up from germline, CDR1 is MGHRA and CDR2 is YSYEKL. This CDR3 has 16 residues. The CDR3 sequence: CASSQGGGYSNQPQHF. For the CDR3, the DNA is TGCGCCAGCAGCCAAGGCGGAGGTTATAGCAATCAGCCCCAGCATTTT.

The DNA of the CDR3 is TGTGCCAGCAGTTTCCAGCGGGGAAGCACAGATACGCAGTATTTT. This codes for CASSFQRGSTDTQYF. J is TRBJ2-3 and V is TRBV27; the match to TRBD2 covers 7 bases. With V trimmed by 3 bases and J by 0 bases, 3 bases remained unmatched. The CDR3 runs to 15 residues. The V gene's germline CDR1 is MNHEY and CDR2 SMNVEV (reference sequence).

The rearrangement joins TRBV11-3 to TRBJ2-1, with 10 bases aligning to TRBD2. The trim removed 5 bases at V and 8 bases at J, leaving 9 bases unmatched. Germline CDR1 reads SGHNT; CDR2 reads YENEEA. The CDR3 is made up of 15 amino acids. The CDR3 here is CASSPTSGTTHEQFF. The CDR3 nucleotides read TGTGCCAGCAGCCCCACTAGCGGGACCACCCATGAGCAGTTCTTC. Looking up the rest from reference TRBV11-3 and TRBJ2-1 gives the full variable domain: EAGVVQSPRYKIIEKKQPVAFWCNPISGHNTLYWYLQNLGQGPELLIRYENEEAVDDSQLPKDRFSAERLKGVDSTLKIQPAELGDSAVYLCASSPTSGTTHEQFFGPGTRLTVL.

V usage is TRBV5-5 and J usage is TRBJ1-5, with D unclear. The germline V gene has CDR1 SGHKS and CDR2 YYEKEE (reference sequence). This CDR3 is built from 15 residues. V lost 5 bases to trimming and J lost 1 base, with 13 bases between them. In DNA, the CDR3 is TGTGCCAGCAGTCTCGGGAGTACAAGCAATCAGCCCCAGCATTTT. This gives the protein CASSLGSTSNQPQHF.

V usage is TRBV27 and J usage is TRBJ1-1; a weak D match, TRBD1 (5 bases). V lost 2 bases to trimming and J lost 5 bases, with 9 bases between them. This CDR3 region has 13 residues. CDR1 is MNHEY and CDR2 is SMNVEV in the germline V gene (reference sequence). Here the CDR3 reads CASSLTGATEAFF. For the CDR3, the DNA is TGTGCCAGCAGTTTAACAGGTGCTACTGAAGCTTTCTTT.